This TCR beta chain appears in the sequencing data of a study of blood T cell repertoires in COVID-19. For the study at large: Samples taken during acute and convalescent COVID-19 were collected in the United States, Italy and Spain. The cDNA or gDNA used as material had been derived from T cells, B-cell-depleted T cells, or PBMCs.

This clone appeared a single time. The ends lost 0 bases at V and 3 bases at J; junction bases unmatched: 5. Germline CDR1 reads LGHNA; CDR2 reads YSLEER. The CDR3 has 16 amino acids. As processed by the authors: Using reference gene primer amplification, nucleated cell counts were estimated. The assay was immunoSEQ multiplex PCR, and TCRdb's table has in-frame clones only and misses some. V, J and clone size derive from that table, while D and trimming were established from the DNA sequence. In the table there are tens of thousands of clones, approximately 89% of which are singletons. Material: peripheral blood. The chain is built from TRBV4-3 and TRBJ1-2; the match to TRBD1 covers 9 bases. The clonotype originates from a man in his fifties or sixties with active COVID-19. The CDR3 is CASSQDRTGAHYGYTF. CDR3 in DNA: TGCGCCAGCAGCCAAGACCGGACAGGGGCGCACTATGGCTACACCTTC.